The present entry profiles one T cell receptor (beta chain) with its context. Its target is not known. The data are from a study of cytomegalovirus exposure and HLA in healthy donors. Findings and caveats of the study: Cytomegalovirus-associated status was assigned to around 160 TCR beta chains. In a later analysis, HLA-C alleles had the fewest associated TCRs, DRB1 alleles the most. More clonal expansion characterized HLA-associated TCR beta chains than equally common others in a later analysis.

Germline V gene lookup returns CDR1 KGHSH and CDR2 LQKENI. V was shortened by 2 bases and J by 3 bases, with 5 bases between the two germline ends. CDR3 length: 12 residues. Primers included in the PCR were 60 Vbeta and 13 Jbeta primers. Clones were read by immunoSEQ multiplex PCR, and TCRdb kept only the in-frame ones, dropping some. In the table there are about 120,000 clones, 70% to 85% of which are singletons. This clonotype was obtained from a man aged 35 to 55 in good health and CMV-seropositive. Sequencing input: PBMCs. The rearrangement links TRBV18 to TRBJ2-7, with D hard to call. The chain's CDR3 is CASSPEFYEQYF. DNA of the CDR3: TGTGCCAGCTCACCAGAGTTCTACGAGCAGTACTTC.